This is a list of T cell receptor beta chains from one sample in a study of STAT5B mutations in CD4+ large granular lymphocyte leukemia. The table came from immunoSEQ multiplex PCR; TCRdb's copy has only in-frame clones and leaves some out. Of approximately 21,000 clones listed, around 78% were seen once; the top ten hold 0.35% to 0.45%. Sequencing was done on a sample of CD4+ T cells from blood buffy coats. The receptor source for this set is a human donor in good health. Both conserved end residues are trimmed from each CDR3. Fields, in order: J gene, V gene, clone size, CDR3 protein. Expanded clones are given a class, and other clones once, few, many or no size at all.

j_gene: TRBJ1-2; v_gene: TRBV18; abundance: once; CDR3aa: ASSPPVTPNYGYT
j_gene: TRBJ2-6; v_gene: TRBV19; abundance: .; CDR3aa: ASSLQGSGANVLT
j_gene: TRBJ2-1; v_gene: TRBV4-1; abundance: .; CDR3aa: ASSQPGTSERHEQF
j_gene: TRBJ2-7; v_gene: TRBV5-4; abundance: .; CDR3aa: ASSPGQGSSYEQY
j_gene: TRBJ2-5; v_gene: TRBV10-3; abundance: .; CDR3aa: AISQIGTEKETQY
j_gene: TRBJ2-2; v_gene: TRBV5-4; abundance: few; CDR3aa: ASRLDSPGELF
j_gene: TRBJ2-2; v_gene: TRBV7-6; abundance: .; CDR3aa: ASSPTSGGSFLTGELF
j_gene: TRBJ2-3; v_gene: TRBV18; abundance: .; CDR3aa: ASSFRDTQY
j_gene: TRBJ2-3; v_gene: TRBV29-1; abundance: once; CDR3aa: SVEEGGDTQY
j_gene: TRBJ2-7; v_gene: TRBV6-5; abundance: once; CDR3aa: ASKPEPRTYEQY
j_gene: TRBJ2-1; v_gene: TRBV6-6; abundance: few; CDR3aa: ASSPRDEQF
j_gene: TRBJ1-2; v_gene: TRBV29-1; abundance: once; CDR3aa: SVELGAGYGYT
j_gene: TRBJ2-7; v_gene: TRBV4-2; abundance: .; CDR3aa: ASSQAVTSGGEAYEQY
j_gene: TRBJ1-6; v_gene: TRBV9; abundance: few; CDR3aa: ASTTAGQTNSPLH
j_gene: TRBJ2-5; v_gene: TRBV4-1; abundance: .; CDR3aa: ASSQGASGVQETQY
j_gene: TRBJ1-4; v_gene: TRBV6-1; abundance: once; CDR3aa: ASSEWDRGRAY
j_gene: TRBJ2-1; v_gene: TRBV10-3; abundance: once; CDR3aa: AISTGTGITNEQF
j_gene: TRBJ1-5; v_gene: TRBV6-5; abundance: .; CDR3aa: ASSYLGGQPQH
j_gene: TRBJ1-1; v_gene: TRBV28; abundance: .; CDR3aa: ASRRTGVNTEAF
j_gene: TRBJ2-7; v_gene: TRBV2; abundance: .; CDR3aa: ASSLGRRSYEQY
j_gene: TRBJ1-6; v_gene: TRBV7-3; abundance: few; CDR3aa: ASGKGAPNSPLH
j_gene: TRBJ2-5; v_gene: TRBV5-1; abundance: .; CDR3aa: ASSADRGGETQY
j_gene: TRBJ2-7; v_gene: TRBV5-6; abundance: .; CDR3aa: ASSLQQSYEQY
j_gene: TRBJ1-5; v_gene: TRBV6-1; abundance: .; CDR3aa: ASTLSGLNQPQH
j_gene: TRBJ2-7; v_gene: TRBV7-2; abundance: .; CDR3aa: ASSPWTGGTYEQY
j_gene: TRBJ1-2; v_gene: TRBV18; abundance: .; CDR3aa: ASSPSDYGYT
j_gene: TRBJ1-3; v_gene: TRBV6-5; abundance: .; CDR3aa: ASSSGQGGGNTIY
j_gene: TRBJ2-2; v_gene: TRBV11-3; abundance: once; CDR3aa: ASSPSGTGELF
j_gene: TRBJ1-2; v_gene: TRBV1; abundance: .; CDR3aa: TSSQDLRTGASSNYGYT
j_gene: TRBJ2-7; v_gene: TRBV5-1; abundance: .; CDR3aa: ASSLWESGTGFSYEQY
j_gene: TRBJ1-2; v_gene: TRBV28; abundance: .; CDR3aa: ASSLLGRNYGYT
j_gene: TRBJ1-3; v_gene: TRBV7-2; abundance: .; CDR3aa: ASSFRQFGNTIY
j_gene: .; v_gene: TRBV25-1; abundance: .; CDR3aa: ASSEWGQTYEQY
j_gene: TRBJ1-4; v_gene: TRBV6-1; abundance: once; CDR3aa: ASSWTEDEKLF
j_gene: TRBJ2-7; v_gene: TRBV7-2; abundance: .; CDR3aa: ASIKGPSSYEQY
j_gene: TRBJ1-1; v_gene: TRBV15; abundance: .; CDR3aa: ATSRGSGGTEAF
j_gene: TRBJ2-3; v_gene: TRBV10-1; abundance: .; CDR3aa: ARRRRRLGTDTQY
j_gene: .; v_gene: TRBV29-1; abundance: .; CDR3aa: SAGGAGQLYEQY
j_gene: TRBJ1-4; v_gene: TRBV7-2; abundance: .; CDR3aa: ASSQRGINEKLF
j_gene: TRBJ1-3; v_gene: TRBV6-6; abundance: .; CDR3aa: ASHSSGNTIY
j_gene: TRBJ2-2; v_gene: TRBV6-6; abundance: few; CDR3aa: ASSYLFGGELF
j_gene: TRBJ2-1; v_gene: TRBV6-5; abundance: .; CDR3aa: ASSYFSGEGEQF
j_gene: TRBJ1-1; v_gene: TRBV7-3; abundance: .; CDR3aa: ASSPRHLGGHTEAF
j_gene: TRBJ2-7; v_gene: TRBV4-3; abundance: .; CDR3aa: ASSRVNHQDPYEQY
j_gene: TRBJ1-1; v_gene: TRBV5-1; abundance: few; CDR3aa: ASSMTPRGTEAF
j_gene: TRBJ1-2; v_gene: TRBV28; abundance: once; CDR3aa: ASSFLDRNYGYT
j_gene: TRBJ2-2; v_gene: TRBV5-4; abundance: once; CDR3aa: ASSLKAGDTGELF
j_gene: TRBJ1-6; v_gene: TRBV7-2; abundance: .; CDR3aa: ASSLYDPRPPNNSPLH
j_gene: TRBJ1-1; v_gene: TRBV5-1; abundance: .; CDR3aa: ASSFGGTNTEAF
j_gene: TRBJ2-3; v_gene: TRBV5-1; abundance: .; CDR3aa: ASSLGTSGGTDTQY